Presented here are 9 T cell receptor beta chains from one specimen sequenced in a study of T cells in tuberculosis (dated by TCRdb to between 2018 and 2020). Libraries were made using the immunoSEQ multiplex PCR assay. Drawn from immuneACCESS, this table holds only the in-frame rearrangements with V and J called that TCRdb kept. Clones are partly lost; checked studies trace under half to an unresolved V gene and leave the rest unexplained. Across this sample there are under 40,000 clones, with over 85% seen only once. Of the sample, roughly 6.4% is held by the ten largest clones. The sequencing sample was made of PBMCs. All receptors derive from a donor between 10 and 35 years old with latent tuberculosis or without tuberculosis infection.

The V call is TRBV6-6, the J call TRBJ1-2; TRBD1 is a possible D gene (5 bases). The CDR3 has 12 amino acids. Trimming shortened V by 6 bases and J by 8 bases, and 13 bases separated the two germline ends. CDR1 MNHNY and CDR2 SVGAGI come from the germline V gene (reference sequence). The CDR3 spells CASSPRVAGYTF. The DNA for the CDR3 is TGTGCCAGCAGCCCCAGGGTGGCCGGCTACACCTTC.

The chain is built from TRBV5-5 and TRBJ1-1; D not resolved. V was pared by 0 bases and J by 2 bases, with 8 bases between. This CDR3 contains 14 residues. Per germline, CDR1 SGHKS and CDR2 YYEKEE (reference sequence). Written as DNA, the CDR3 is TGTGCCAGCAGCTTGGTAGCGTTAAACACTGAAGCTTTCTTT. Amino acids: CASSLVALNTEAFF.

The rearrangement joins TRBV10-3 to TRBJ1-6; 8 nucleotides align to TRBD1. The CDR3 covers 14 residues. J gave up 6 bases and V 5 bases, and 3 bases lay outside the gene matches. Germline values: CDR1 ENHRY, CDR2 SYGVKD. The CDR3 region has the DNA TGTGCCATCAGTAAGGACAGGGTTAATTCACCCCTCCACTTT. Protein product: CAISKDRVNSPLHF.

This clone was detected once. This chain uses TRBV6-1 with TRBJ2-3; TRBD2 agrees at 7 bases. The germline gives CDR1 MNHNS, CDR2 SASEGT. J lost 4 bases, V lost 4 bases, and 11 bases had no gene match. The CDR3 contains 16 residues. The CDR3 sequence is CASSGRAGRKPDTQYF. As DNA, the CDR3 is TGTGCCAGCAGTGGAAGAGCGGGGAGGAAGCCAGATACGCAGTATTTT.

This chain uses TRBV9 with TRBJ1-2, with 12 bases lining up with TRBD1. CDR1 and CDR2 (germline): SGDLS, YYNGEE. The V gene end was trimmed by 3 bases and the J gene end by 6 bases; junction bases not matched to a gene: 6. This CDR3 contains 15 residues. The CDR3 loop is CASSAQGQGADGYTF. CDR3 coding DNA: TGTGCCAGCAGCGCCCAGGGACAGGGGGCAGATGGCTACACCTTC.

The chain recombines TRBV27 with TRBJ1-1; no firm D call. There are 13 residues in the CDR3. Trimming stripped 7 bases from V and 4 bases from J, with 13 bases between. Looked up from germline, CDR1 is MNHEY and CDR2 is SMNVEV (reference sequence). The DNA for the CDR3 is TGTGCCAGCACAGGATTCTATTCCACTGAAGCTTTCTTT. Residues: CASTGFYSTEAFF.

This clone was found once. The chain employs TRBV14 and TRBJ1-1, with 7 bases lining up with TRBD1. V was pared by 3 bases and J by 0 bases, with 1 base of the junction left unmatched. There are 14 residues in the CDR3. Germline CDR1 is SGHDN and CDR2 is FVKESK. The CDR3: CASSHRGVNTEAFF. The CDR3 bases are TGTGCCAGCAGCCACAGGGGGGTGAACACTGAAGCTTTCTTT.

This clone was seen only once. The chain recombines TRBV19 with TRBJ2-2; no clear D. The CDR3 is 17 amino acids. The germline gives CDR1 LNHDA, CDR2 SQIVND (reference sequence). The V and J ends lost 10 bases and 0 bases respectively, with 21 bases between them. The CDR3 spells CATRSHARGTNTGELFF. CDR3 nucleotide sequence: TGTGCCACTAGATCCCATGCTCGCGGCACGAACACCGGGGAGCTGTTTTTT.

This rearrangement joins TRBV21-1 to TRBJ2-2; whether TRBD1, the table's D call, matches the DNA was not checked. TRBV21-1 corresponds to a pseudogene. This CDR3 comprises 15 residues. The CDR3 is CASSLRTGRTGELFF. CDR3 coding DNA: TGTGCCAGCAGCCTGAGGACAGGGCGCACCGGGGAGCTGTTTTTT.